The rows below give T cell receptor beta chains drawn from one sample of a study of T cell changes during pregnancy in multiple sclerosis. Assay: immunoSEQ multiplex PCR; the TCRdb copy retains only in-frame clones and omits some. This table has 35,000 to 45,000 clones, about 89% appearing once. Sample: CD4+ T cells from peripheral blood mononuclear cells, taken before pregnancy. The receptor set was obtained from a female donor with multiple sclerosis, enrolled in a pregnancy study. Each CDR3 is given with its conserved first and last residue. A D gene is named only where the DNA matches it firmly. Some rows mark clone size as missing; the rest say once, few, many or name a class of expanded clone.

once TRBD2 TRBJ2-1 TRBV29-1 CSGGGGYDEQFF TGCAGCGGTGGGGGGGGGTACGATGAGCAGTTCTTC
once . TRBJ1-2 TRBV2 CASTRTVNYGYTF TGTGCCAGCACACGGACAGTTAACTATGGCTACACCTTC
. . TRBJ2-3 TRBV7-6 CASSLGGAADTQYF TGTGCCAGCAGCTTGGGGGGGGCCGCAGATACGCAGTATTTT
. . TRBJ1-2 TRBV19 CASSFGSNNYGYTF TGTGCCAGTAGTTTTGGCAGTAATAACTATGGCTACACCTTC
few . TRBJ1-3 TRBV7-6 CASSRGDFSGNTIYF TGTGCCAGCAGCCGGGGGGACTTCTCTGGAAACACCATATATTTT
. TRBD2 TRBJ2-1 TRBV19 CASGTSGTYNEQFF TGTGCCAGTGGGACTAGCGGTACTTACAATGAGCAGTTCTTC
. . TRBJ1-1 TRBV9 CASSRDTYTEAFF TGTGCCAGCAGCCGGGACACGTACACTGAAGCTTTCTTT
once . TRBJ1-4 TRBV4-3 CASSRTQVQEGLFF TGCGCCAGCAGCCGCACACAGGTTCAAGAAGGACTGTTTTTT
. . TRBJ2-3 TRBV11-2 CASSLGSGPATDTQYF TGTGCCAGCAGCTTAGGGAGCGGTCCGGCCACAGATACGCAGTATTTT
. . TRBJ2-6 TRBV9 CASSVGPGHPASGANVLTF TGTGCCAGCAGCGTAGGACCGGGACACCCAGCCTCTGGGGCCAACGTCCTGACTTTC
. TRBD1 TRBJ2-7 TRBV9 CASSEGTGMYEQYF TGTGCCAGCAGCGAGGGGACAGGGATGTACGAGCAGTACTTC
. TRBD2 TRBJ2-2 TRBV7-3 CASSLYGTRDYQQGGELFF TGTGCCAGCAGCTTATACGGTACACGGGACTATCAGCAAGGCGGGGAGCTGTTTTTT
. . TRBJ2-5 TRBV4-3 CASSQDLGLTGPETQYF TGCGCCAGCAGCCAAGATCTCGGTCTTACAGGGCCAGAGACCCAGTACTTC
. TRBD1 TRBJ2-7 TRBV9 CASSLSLDRVEEQYF TGTGCCAGCAGCCTTTCCCTCGACAGGGTGGAGGAGCAGTACTTC
. . TRBJ1-1 TRBV5-4 CASSLVGRGVFYDWTEAFF TGTGCCAGCAGCTTGGTTGGGCGGGGCGTTTTTTATGACTGGACTGAAGCTTTCTTT
once . TRBJ1-5 TRBV6-5 CASSSRRDQPQHF TGTGCCAGCAGCTCACGTCGAGATCAGCCCCAGCATTTT
. . TRBJ1-5 TRBV7-3 CASSQSGGNQPQHF TGTGCCAGCAGCCAGTCCGGGGGGAATCAGCCCCAGCATTTT
. . TRBJ2-1 TRBV19 CASSTQQNNEQFF TGTGCCAGTAGTACACAGCAGAACAATGAGCAGTTCTTC
. . TRBJ2-7 TRBV7-2 CASSPTGPEQYF TGTGCCAGCAGCCCAACAGGGCCCGAGCAGTACTTC
. . TRBJ1-1 TRBV4-3 CASSLLLGDGEAFF TGCGCCAGCAGCCTTCTCTTGGGAGACGGTGAAGCTTTCTTT
. TRBD1 TRBJ1-2 TRBV10-3 CAIRAEGQARYGYTF TGTGCCATCAGGGCTGAAGGACAGGCTCGCTATGGCTACACCTTC
. . TRBJ1-1 TRBV2 CASSELGVVTEAFF TGTGCCAGCAGTGAATTAGGGGTTGTAACTGAAGCTTTCTTT
. . TRBJ1-1 TRBV7-3 CASSQVGGLRNTEAFF TGTGCCAGCAGCCAGGTGGGAGGCCTAAGGAACACTGAAGCTTTCTTT
. . TRBJ1-1 TRBV7-3 CASSLAGRTEAFF TGTGCCAGCAGCTTGGCGGGGCGGACTGAAGCTTTCTTT
. . TRBJ1-1 TRBV4-3 CASSQLLFNPSEAFF TGCGCCAGCAGCCAACTTTTGTTTAATCCCTCTGAAGCTTTCTTT
. TRBD1 TRBJ2-7 TRBV7-8 CASSTRQGLSEQYF TGTGCCAGCAGCACGCGACAGGGCTTAAGCGAGCAGTACTTC
. . TRBJ1-2 TRBV7-2 CASSSTPLVNYGYTF TGTGCCAGCAGCTCTACGCCGCTCGTTAACTATGGCTACACCTTC
few . TRBJ1-1 TRBV10-3 CAIGLLNTEAFF TGTGCCATAGGACTCCTGAACACTGAAGCTTTCTTT